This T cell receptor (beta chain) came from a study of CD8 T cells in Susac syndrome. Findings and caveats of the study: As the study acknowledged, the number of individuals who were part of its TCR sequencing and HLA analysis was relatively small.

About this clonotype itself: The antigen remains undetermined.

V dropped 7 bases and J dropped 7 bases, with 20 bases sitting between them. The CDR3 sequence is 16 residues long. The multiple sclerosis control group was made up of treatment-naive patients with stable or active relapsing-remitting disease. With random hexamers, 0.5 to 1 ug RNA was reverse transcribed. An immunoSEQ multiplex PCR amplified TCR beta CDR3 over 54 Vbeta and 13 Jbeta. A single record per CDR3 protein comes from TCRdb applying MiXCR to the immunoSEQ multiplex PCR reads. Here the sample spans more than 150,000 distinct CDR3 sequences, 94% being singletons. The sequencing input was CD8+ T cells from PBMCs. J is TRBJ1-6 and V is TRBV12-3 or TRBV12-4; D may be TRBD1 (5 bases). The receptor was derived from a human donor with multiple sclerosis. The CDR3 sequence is CASTSPQVGGNSPLHF. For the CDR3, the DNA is TGTGCCAGCACCAGCCCACAGGTCGGGGGGAATTCACCCCTCCACTTT.